This paragraph reports one TCR beta chain. V was pared by 0 bases and J by 12 bases, with 18 bases between. This CDR3 region has 15 residues. Germline values: CDR1 KGHSH, CDR2 LQKENI. Using immunoSEQ multiplex PCR, the repertoire was profiled, and TCRdb retains in-frame clones only, with some absent. Of about 200,000 clones listed, around 83% were seen once; the top ten hold 8% to 10%. These data originate in a study of blood T cell repertoires in COVID-19. This clonotype was obtained from a woman between 45 and 65 years old with acute or convalescent COVID-19. Sample: peripheral blood. This chain uses TRBV18 with TRBJ2-4; D possibly corresponds to TRBD1 (6 bases). The CDR3 protein is CASSPPIPGQTNQYF. CDR3 bases: TGTGCCAGCTCACCACCGATACCTGGACAGACTAATCAGTACTTC.